A selection of T cell receptor beta chains follows, all from one sample in a study of blood T cell repertoires in COVID-19. Only in-frame clones appear in the TCRdb table, and some are missing; sequencing was by immunoSEQ multiplex PCR. The sample lists about 200,000 clones; approximately 90% were seen once. Specimen: peripheral blood. These receptors were collected from a woman in her forties or fifties with COVID-19, enrolled during active disease. Both conserved end residues are part of each CDR3. The D gene is left open where the match is weak.

V,D,CDR3
TRBV6-1,-,CASSDETGRTGELFF
TRBV18,-,CASSSSTVNTEAFF
TRBV10-3,-,CAISLGGITEAFF
TRBV21-1,-,CASSSTTGSTTEAFF
TRBV6-5,TRBD1,CASSTGQVNNSPLHF
TRBV5-1,-,CASSPGQIDEAFF
TRBV19,-,CASSPRTTSDTQYF
TRBV3-1/TRBV3-2,-,CASSQAPGGRLGYTF
TRBV5-4,-,CASSLATGTGELFF
TRBV27,TRBD1,CASSRTGTEGAFF
TRBV7-7,-,CASSLESGGNYEQFF
TRBV30,-,CAWSRGQETQYF
TRBV19,-,CASSALQGLSGNTIYF
TRBV4-3,TRBD2,CASSQSGGAHTGELFF
TRBV11-2,-,CASSLWGANEKLFF
TRBV3-1/TRBV3-2,-,CASSQDRAGTNEKLFF
TRBV30,TRBD2,CAWSEGLAGLQETQYF
TRBV20-1,-,CSAVSKNIQYF
TRBV19,-,CASSSVVNTEAFF
TRBV25-1,-,CASSEPSFRDINEKLFF
TRBV2,TRBD1,CASGTGHSPLHF
TRBV5-1,TRBD1,CASSLDRGSSYEQYF
TRBV9,-,CASSGRGGELFF
TRBV4-2,TRBD1,CASSQGQYSNQPQHF
TRBV2,-,CASMGGLGRNQPQHF
TRBV12-3/TRBV12-4,-,CASSFGSNQPQHF
TRBV12-5,TRBD1,CASGAGQTNEKLFF
TRBV5-1,TRBD1,CASSLPTGTGTMNTEAFF
TRBV10-1,-,CASRGGLDTEAFF
TRBV27,TRBD1,CASSPWTGHQPQHF
TRBV7-9,TRBD1,CASSQTGTATYEQYF
TRBV19,-,CASTSDTLNGYTF
TRBV28,-,CASSSPEAAWEANVLTF
TRBV10-1,-,CASSRGGGSYNEQFF
TRBV24-1,-,CATSDLYGTQETQYF
TRBV2,-,CASTGISNEQYF
TRBV15,-,CATSGGGTEAFF